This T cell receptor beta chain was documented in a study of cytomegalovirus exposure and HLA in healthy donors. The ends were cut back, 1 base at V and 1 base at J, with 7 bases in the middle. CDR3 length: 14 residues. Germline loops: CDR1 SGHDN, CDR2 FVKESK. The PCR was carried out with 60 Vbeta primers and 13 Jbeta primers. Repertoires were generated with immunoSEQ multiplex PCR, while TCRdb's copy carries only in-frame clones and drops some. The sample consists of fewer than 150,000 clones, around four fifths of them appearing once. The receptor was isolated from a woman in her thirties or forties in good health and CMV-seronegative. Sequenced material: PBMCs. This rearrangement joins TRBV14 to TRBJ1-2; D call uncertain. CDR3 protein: CASSQVGGNYGYTF. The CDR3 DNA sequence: TGTGCCAGCAGCCAAGTCGGCGGTAACTATGGCTACACCTTC.